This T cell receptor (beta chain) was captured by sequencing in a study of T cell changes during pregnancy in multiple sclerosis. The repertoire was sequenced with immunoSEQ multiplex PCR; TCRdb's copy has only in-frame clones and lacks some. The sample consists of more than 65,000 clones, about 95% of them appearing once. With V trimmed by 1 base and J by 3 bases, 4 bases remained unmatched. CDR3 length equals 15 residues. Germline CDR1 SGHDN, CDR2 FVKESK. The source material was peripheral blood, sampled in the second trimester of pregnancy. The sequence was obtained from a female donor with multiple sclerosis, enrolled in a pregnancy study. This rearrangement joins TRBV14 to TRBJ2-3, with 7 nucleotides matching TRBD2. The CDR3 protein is CASSQGGSGTDTQYF. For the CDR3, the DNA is TGTGCCAGCAGCCAAGGCGGGAGTGGGACAGATACGCAGTATTTT.